Below are 17 T cell receptor beta chains sequenced from a single sample in a study of beta chain features in type 1 diabetes (dated by TCRdb to the late 2010s). Libraries were made using the immunoSEQ multiplex PCR assay. The entire amount of isolated RNA was reverse transcribed using the High Capacity cDNA Reverse Transcription Kit, so the sequenced TCRB transcripts were expressed ones. This is the immuneACCESS table as TCRdb keeps it, with only in-frame sequences that have V and J called. A part of the clones is gone; compared with another copy, unresolved V genes explain less than half, and the rest is unexplained. This sample has roughly 350,000 clones in its table, and about 11% of those were observed once. The ten largest account for roughly 0.014% of the sample. Specimen: naive CD4+ T cells from blood. The cell subset or site label, as the study defines it: true naive CD4+ T cells. The source is a woman in her 30s in good health.

This chain links TRBV5-1 with TRBJ1-2; D might be TRBD1 (6 bases). Germline V lookup: CDR1 SGHRS, CDR2 YFSETQ. V lost 2 bases to trimming and J lost 8 bases, with 13 bases between them. This CDR3 spans 13 amino acids. The CDR3 nucleotides read TGCGCCAGCAGCTTCCAAGGGGGATACGGCTACACCTTC. It is translated as CASSFQGGYGYTF.

The chain couples TRBV5-1 to TRBJ2-7; TRBD1 matches at 7 bases. The germline V gene has CDR1 SGHRS and CDR2 YFSETQ. V was clipped by 5 bases and J by 3 bases; unmatched bases: 5. This CDR3 region has 13 residues. CDR3 sequence reads: CASRLTGDYEQYF. CDR3 coding DNA: TGCGCCAGCAGGCTCACAGGGGACTACGAGCAGTACTTC.

This clone occurred a few times. The CDR3 nucleotides read TGTGCCAGCAGCTCGAGTCTAGCATCCTACGAGCAGTACTTC. It codes for CASSSSLASYEQYF. This chain links TRBV7-2 with TRBJ2-7; perhaps TRBD2 as D (5 bases). CDR1 is SGHTA and CDR2 is FQGNSA in the germline V gene. Deletions cut 4 bases from V and 1 base from J, with 11 bases between. The CDR3 is 14 amino acids.

This clone appeared a few times. The chain recombines TRBV29-1 with TRBJ2-1; tentative D call: TRBD2 (6 bases). The CDR3 has 17 amino acids. Germline values: CDR1 SQVTM, CDR2 ANQGSEA. V was trimmed by 7 bases and J by 4 bases, leaving 26 bases between them. The CDR3 protein is CSATLSPGGGTYNEQFF. CDR3 coding DNA: TGCAGCGCCACTCTCTCACCGGGCGGAGGGACGTACAATGAGCAGTTCTTC.

The V gene is TRBV5-1, the J gene TRBJ2-2, with TRBD2 matching 8 bases. The CDR3 covers 15 residues. Germline lookup yields CDR1 SGHRS and CDR2 YFSETQ. Germline trimming cut 3 bases from V and 5 bases from J; bases unmatched to any gene: 6. The CDR3 reads CASSWGLEVTGELFF. Written as DNA, the CDR3 is TGCGCCAGCAGCTGGGGACTAGAAGTAACCGGGGAGCTGTTTTTT.

The chain links TRBV7-9 to TRBJ2-2; D uncertain. Trimming stripped 4 bases from V and 9 bases from J, with 12 bases between. This CDR3 is built from 13 residues. CDR1 is SEHNR and CDR2 is FQNEAQ in the germline V gene (reference sequence). In DNA form, the CDR3 reads TGTGCCAGCAGCTCCAAAGCAGGTCGGGAGCTGTTTTTT. The encoded protein is CASSSKAGRELFF.

V is TRBV19 and J is TRBJ1-5; no definite D call. V was cut by 2 bases and J by 2 bases, with 13 bases left in between. The CDR3 sequence is 16 residues long. Germline V gives CDR1 LNHDA, CDR2 SQIVND (reference sequence). CDR3 in DNA: TGTGCCAGTAGTATATTGGAGGGATCGGGCAATCAGCCCCAGCATTTT. Its protein is CASSILEGSGNQPQHF.

This clone turned up a few times. The V gene is TRBV2, the J gene TRBJ1-5; TRBD1 agrees at 7 bases. Germline loops: CDR1 SNHLY, CDR2 FYNNEI. The V segment lost 5 bases and the J segment 0 bases; nucleotides outside the gene matches: 10. This CDR3 has 17 amino acids. DNA of the CDR3: TGTGCCAGCAGTCTACAGACAGGGTCCCTTAGCAATCAGCCCCAGCATTTT. Protein product: CASSLQTGSLSNQPQHF.

This clone was detected a few times. The CDR3 protein is CASSPDGFSEQYF. In DNA, the CDR3 is TGTGCCAGCTCACCAGACGGGTTCTCTGAGCAGTACTTC. The rearrangement joins TRBV18 to TRBJ2-7; D unclear. Germline V CDR1 and CDR2: KGHSH, LQKENI. V lost 2 bases and J 7 bases, leaving 12 bases between the germline ends. This CDR3 comprises 13 residues.

This clone was counted only a few times. The gene calls are TRBV4-2 and TRBJ2-1; 11 positions agree with TRBD2. The CDR3 loop spans 16 amino acids. Germline CDR1 and CDR2: LGHNA and YNFKEQ. The trim removed 4 bases at V and 2 bases at J, leaving 4 bases unmatched. For the CDR3, the DNA is TGTGCCAGCAGCCGCGGGACTAGCGGAACCTACAATGAGCAGTTCTTC. As protein: CASSRGTSGTYNEQFF.

This clone showed up just a few times. This chain connects TRBV28 to TRBJ1-1; D call uncertain. Germline loops: CDR1 MDHEN, CDR2 SYDVKM. The CDR3 runs 14 residues. V was clipped by 4 bases and J by 1 base, with 10 bases between them. CDR3 amino acids: CASSSQTPNTEAFF. Here the CDR3 DNA reads TGTGCCAGCAGTTCTCAGACACCGAACACTGAAGCTTTCTTT.

This sequence joins TRBV6-5 and TRBJ2-1; 8 positions agree with TRBD1. V lost 5 bases to trimming and J lost 7 bases; unmatched junction nucleotides: 4. Germline CDR1 MNHEY, CDR2 SVGAGI. The CDR3 has 13 residues. The CDR3 DNA follows: TGTGCCAGCAGTCGGACAGGGATTAATGAGCAGTTCTTC. It is translated as CASSRTGINEQFF.

The rearrangement joins TRBV10-3 to TRBJ1-3, with D perhaps TRBD1 (5 bases). Trimming stripped 6 bases from V and 4 bases from J, with 16 bases between. Germline V gives CDR1 ENHRY, CDR2 SYGVKD. The CDR3 sequence is 15 residues long. The CDR3 reads CAIRPDGADGNTIYF. In DNA form, the CDR3 reads TGTGCCATCAGGCCGGATGGGGCAGACGGAAACACCATATATTTT.

This clone was seen a handful of times. V gene TRBV19 combines with J gene TRBJ1-2; possibly TRBD1 for D (6 bases). Germline values: CDR1 LNHDA, CDR2 SQIVND (reference sequence). Trimming took off 7 bases at V and 5 bases at J, with 14 bases between the two ends. The length of the CDR3 is 13 residues. The CDR3 DNA follows: TGTGCCAGTAAGGGGACATCGCCTTATGGCTACACCTTC. It codes for CASKGTSPYGYTF.

V usage is TRBV28 and J usage is TRBJ2-1; D not certain. V dropped 3 bases and J dropped 9 bases, with 6 bases sitting between them. The CDR3 consists of 11 residues. Germline V gene data show CDR1 as MDHEN and CDR2 as SYDVKM. The CDR3 here is CASSLRTEQFF. CDR3 bases: TGTGCCAGCAGTTTGAGAACTGAGCAGTTCTTC.

In this sample, this clone turned up a few times. The rearrangement uses TRBV7-2 and TRBJ2-7; 7 nucleotides match TRBD2. This CDR3 has 16 amino acids. Germline assignment: CDR1 SGHTA and CDR2 FQGNSA. The ends lost 5 bases at V and 4 bases at J; junction bases unmatched: 14. CDR3 nucleotides: TGTGCCAGCAGCAGCCCACTGGGGGGAGGGCCGTACGAGCAGTACTTC. It encodes CASSSPLGGGPYEQYF.

V usage is TRBV9 and J usage is TRBJ2-2; 10 bases match TRBD1. The germline V gene encodes CDR1 SGDLS and CDR2 YYNGEE. J gave up 3 bases and V 0 bases, and 2 bases lay outside the gene matches. The CDR3 sequence is 16 residues long. CDR3 DNA sequence: TGTGCCAGCAGCGTAGAAGGACAGGGGGACACCGGGGAGCTGTTTTTT. Protein sequence: CASSVEGQGDTGELFF.